This record looks at one T cell receptor beta chain sequence and its context. These data are taken from a study of immune evolution from preneoplasia to lung adenocarcinoma. Trimming pared 6 bases from V and 4 bases from J, leaving 4 bases between. Germline loops: CDR1 MDHEN, CDR2 SYDVKM. The CDR3 has 11 residues. Clones were sequenced by immunoSEQ multiplex PCR, and TCRdb holds only the in-frame ones, with some missing. The table records 6,000 to 6,500 clones, 70% to 80% of them present only once. The chain joins TRBV28 to TRBJ1-5; D ambiguous. This clonotype originated in a donor older than 65 with lung adenocarcinoma. Material: FFPE lung adenocarcinoma in situ tissue. CDR3 nucleotides: TGTGCCAGCAGCCTTAATCAGCCCCAGCATTTT. Translation gives CASSLNQPQHF.